This T cell receptor beta chain was observed in a study of sequential checkpoint blockade in melanoma. Study overall: Each arm's sequence ended with maintenance nivolumab.

The sample holds a few counts of this clone. Its antigen remains unidentified. From germline, CDR1 is SGHNT and CDR2 YENEEA. V lost 3 bases to trimming and J lost 0 bases; unmatched junction nucleotides: 4. The CDR3 consists of 16 residues. Study-level findings and limits: In arm A, pretreatment tumor clonality was associated with response.

TCRdb keeps only in-frame clones here, not all; method: immunoSEQ multiplex PCR. The table lists approximately 6,800 clones, 20% of them singletons. Treatment in this sample: randomized to nivolumab then ipilimumab (arm A) or the reverse (arm B). This sequence joins TRBV11-3 and TRBJ1-3; 8 bases match TRBD1. The sequence came from a human donor with melanoma. This specimen was tumor tissue (inferred from file names), taken from a patient given nivolumab and ipilimumab in sequence. The CDR3 sequence is CASSFGTGSSGNTIYF. The CDR3, as DNA: TGTGCCAGCAGCTTCGGGACAGGCAGCTCTGGAAACACCATATATTTT.